Below, one TCR beta chain is given with its context. The same CDR3 also results from other DNA sequences found in this sample. This specimen belongs to a study of blood T cell repertoires in COVID-19. The wider study: There were acute and convalescent COVID-19 samples, and they came from the United States, Italy and Spain. Sample material is recorded as cDNA or gDNA derived from T cells, B-cell-depleted T cells, or PBMCs.

This CDR3 region has 15 residues. Per germline, CDR1 LGHNA and CDR2 YSLEER. V shed 0 bases and J shed 2 bases, with 10 bases lying between them. In the source study's methods: Reference gene primers were amplified, and this amplification served to estimate nucleated cell counts. Assay used: immunoSEQ multiplex PCR; TCRdb lists only in-frame clones, some missing. V, J and clone size derive from that table, while D and trimming were established from the DNA sequence. The repertoire holds 100,000 to 150,000 clones, 79% seen once, with 37% in the top ten. The receptor was derived from a man in his forties or fifties with active or convalescent COVID-19. Sequencing was carried out using peripheral blood. The rearrangement uses TRBV4-3 and TRBJ1-2; D may be TRBD1 (6 bases). This CDR3 reads CASSQDLTGNYGYTF. Here the CDR3 DNA reads TGCGCCAGCAGCCAAGATTTAACAGGGAACTATGGCTACACCTTC.